What follows are 21 T cell receptor beta chains derived from one specimen sequenced in a study of cytomegalovirus exposure and HLA in healthy donors. The data were produced by immunoSEQ multiplex PCR, yet TCRdb's version contains in-frame clones alone and is incomplete. The table lists 200,000 to 250,000 clones, over 80% of them singletons. Sequencing used PBMCs. All receptors come from a woman aged 25-40 years in good health and CMV-seropositive.

This rearrangement joins TRBV25-1 to TRBJ1-5, with a tentative D call TRBD1 (5 bases). Germline V gene lookup returns CDR1 MGHDK and CDR2 SYGVNS. Trimming pared 3 bases from V and 5 bases from J, leaving 11 bases between. The CDR3 runs to 14 residues. Here the CDR3 reads CASSDGGWDQPQHF. The CDR3, as DNA: TGTGCCAGCAGTGACGGGGGGTGGGATCAGCCCCAGCATTTT.

The rearrangement links TRBV30 to TRBJ1-2, with D uncertain. V dropped 3 bases and J dropped 6 bases, with 14 bases sitting between them. The CDR3 covers 13 residues. In germline, CDR1 is GTSNPN, CDR2 SVGIG (reference sequence). The CDR3 coding sequence is TGTGCCTGGAGCGCGATTGACGGTAATGGCTACACCTTC. Translation gives CAWSAIDGNGYTF.

The table lists this clone with a few counts. Other DNA sequences in the sample encode the same CDR3. The chain uses TRBV27 and TRBJ2-6; D not resolved. This CDR3 is 14 amino acids long. Trimming stripped 1 base from V and 3 bases from J, with 4 bases between. The germline CDR1 and CDR2 sequences are MNHEY and SMNVEV (reference sequence). CDR3 DNA: TGTGCCAGCAGTTTATACGGTGGGGCCAACGTCCTGACTTTC. This encodes CASSLYGGANVLTF.

The chain carries TRBV25-1 and TRBJ2-5, with a weak D call TRBD2 (7 bases). This CDR3 has 14 residues. Trimming left V 4 bases short and J 4 bases short, with 13 bases between. Germline-derived CDR1 and CDR2 are MGHDK and SYGVNS. CDR3 loop: CASSVGGRGETQYF. DNA of the CDR3: TGTGCCAGCAGTGTAGGGGGGAGGGGAGAGACCCAGTACTTC. The full variable domain, its missing parts supplied by reference TRBV25-1 and TRBJ2-5, is EADIYQTPRYLVIGTGKKITLECSQTMGHDKMYWYQQDPGMELHLIHYSYGVNSTEKGDLSSESTVSRIRTEHFPLTLESARPSHTSQYLCASSVGGRGETQYFGPGTRLLVL.

The chain combines TRBV6-1 with TRBJ2-5; 9 bases fit TRBD1. The CDR3 runs 14 residues. V lost 7 bases and J lost 5; bases outside the gene matches: 8. The germline V gene has CDR1 MNHNS and CDR2 SASEGT. The CDR3 region is CASIRTGAAETQYF. The CDR3 DNA is TGTGCCAGCATTAGGACAGGGGCAGCGGAGACCCAGTACTTC.

CDR3 sequence: CASNTQAKDTQYF. The DNA for the CDR3 is TGTGCCAGCAACACCCAGGCGAAAGATACGCAGTATTTT. The genes are TRBV28 and TRBJ2-3; unclear D gene. CDR1 is MDHEN, CDR2 SYDVKM, per germline. The CDR3 runs to 13 residues. V shed 7 bases and J shed 5 bases, with 13 bases lying between them.

The chain joins TRBV15 to TRBJ2-1; 11 positions agree with TRBD1. There are 15 residues in the CDR3. V was clipped by 4 bases and J by 8 bases; unmatched bases: 7. Germline-derived CDR1 and CDR2 are LNHNV and YYDKDF (reference sequence). CDR3 bases: TGTGCCACCAGCACACCGGGACAGGGGGTCTATGAGCAGTTCTTC. Translated: CATSTPGQGVYEQFF.

The chain combines TRBV9 with TRBJ2-1, with 12 bases matching TRBD2. The germline CDR1 and CDR2 sequences are SGDLS and YYNGEE. V gave up 3 bases and J gave up 4 bases; unmatched junction bases: 14. The CDR3 runs 19 residues. The CDR3 nucleotides read TGTGCCAGCAGCGCAAAGACTAGCGGGAGTTCGTGGAAGTACAATGAGCAGTTCTTC. As protein: CASSAKTSGSSWKYNEQFF.

The chain uses TRBV4-1 and TRBJ2-3, with D possibly being TRBD1 (6 bases). The CDR3 runs to 13 residues. V lost 4 bases, J lost 6 bases, and 11 bases lay in between. In germline, CDR1 is MGHRA, CDR2 YSYEKL. The CDR3 region is CASSPQGSDTQYF. Written as DNA, the CDR3 is TGCGCCAGCAGCCCTCAGGGGAGTGATACGCAGTATTTT.

The CDR3 DNA follows: TGTGCCAGCAGTTACACGCTGAGCTCTGGAAACACCATATATTTT. This translates into CASSYTLSSGNTIYF. This sequence joins TRBV6-5 and TRBJ1-3; D unclear. CDR3 length equals 15 residues. From germline, CDR1 is MNHEY and CDR2 SVGAGI. The V end was cut by 2 bases, the J end by 0 bases, with 8 bases between.

A few counts support this clone. The chain combines TRBV27 with TRBJ2-5, with 7 bases matching TRBD1. V dropped 4 bases and J dropped 5; count of bases not matched to a gene: 7. Germline CDR1 is MNHEY and CDR2 is SMNVEV (reference sequence). This CDR3 has 14 residues. CDR3 loop: CASSSGQIMETQYF. The CDR3 region has the DNA TGTGCCAGCAGTTCGGGACAGATTATGGAGACCCAGTACTTC.

V usage is TRBV9 and J usage is TRBJ1-2; D call uncertain. The CDR3 contains 15 residues. Germline CDR1 reads SGDLS; CDR2 reads YYNGEE. V was trimmed by 0 bases and J by 3 bases, leaving 12 bases between them. The CDR3 DNA sequence: TGTGCCAGCAGCGTAGATGCTCTCCCCCACTATGGCTACACCTTC. Translating gives CASSVDALPHYGYTF.

In its sample, this clone was seen a few times. V and J are TRBV6-5 and TRBJ2-3, with D perhaps matching TRBD2 (5 bases). The CDR3 sequence is 14 residues long. V lost 8 bases and J lost 3, with 15 bases in between. CDR1 is MNHEY and CDR2 is SVGAGI in the germline V gene. The CDR3 is CASQRGLETDTQYF. The CDR3, as DNA: TGTGCCAGCCAACGGGGTTTGGAGACAGATACGCAGTATTTT.

CDR3 nucleotides: TGTGCCAGCTCACCAACAGGGTTGAACACTGAAGCTTTCTTT. Its protein is CASSPTGLNTEAFF. The gene calls are TRBV18 and TRBJ1-1; weak D call: TRBD1 (6 bases). The V end was cut by 2 bases, the J end by 0 bases, with 7 bases between. CDR1 is KGHSH, CDR2 LQKENI, per germline. CDR3 length equals 14 residues.

This rearrangement joins TRBV2 to TRBJ1-1, with D perhaps matching TRBD1 (6 bases). The CDR3 length is 12 residues. The V gene lost 6 bases and the J gene lost 5 bases, with 10 bases spanning the gap. Germline values: CDR1 SNHLY, CDR2 FYNNEI. The DNA of the CDR3 is TGTGCCAGCAGGGCTCAGGGGACTGAAGCTTTCTTT. Translating it yields CASRAQGTEAFF.

This clone occurred once. V gene TRBV28 combines with J gene TRBJ2-3; D is ambiguous. The CDR3 runs 13 residues. Germline CDR1 reads MDHEN; CDR2 reads SYDVKM. Trimming cost V 6 bases and J 0 bases, with 7 bases left between them. CDR3 DNA: TGTGCCAGCAGGCAAACTAGCACAGATACGCAGTATTTT. This sequence encodes CASRQTSTDTQYF.

This chain uses TRBV7-2 with TRBJ2-2, with 10 bases fitting TRBD1. Germline CDR1 SGHTA, CDR2 FQGNSA. The V gene end was trimmed by 5 bases and the J gene end by 6 bases; junction bases not matched to a gene: 3. The CDR3 totals 14 residues. The chain's CDR3 is CASSRDRGAGELFF. The CDR3 DNA reads as TGTGCCAGCAGCAGGGACAGGGGTGCCGGGGAGCTGTTTTTT.

The rearrangement links TRBV14 to TRBJ1-2, with D possibly TRBD1 on 6 matching bases. Trimming removed 4 bases at V and 8 bases at J, with 14 bases between. Germline CDR1 reads SGHDN; CDR2 reads FVKESK. The CDR3 is made up of 13 amino acids. CDR3 sequence (DNA): TGTGCCAGCAGCCTAACGGGGGCCTCGGGCTACACCTTC. As protein: CASSLTGASGYTF.

This clone was seen once. The rearrangement links TRBV4-3 to TRBJ2-3; 8 bases align to TRBD1. Germline values: CDR1 LGHNA, CDR2 YSLEER. V shed 2 bases, J shed 3 bases, and the junction held 4 bases outside the gene matches. The length of the CDR3 is 15 residues. The CDR3 coding sequence is TGCGCCAGCAGCCAACTACAGGGGGGTACAGATACGCAGTATTTT. It yields the protein CASSQLQGGTDTQYF.

This rearrangement joins TRBV27 to TRBJ2-2; no clear D. There are 16 residues in the CDR3. In germline, CDR1 is MNHEY, CDR2 SMNVEV (reference sequence). V was clipped by 5 bases and J by 2 bases, with 15 bases between them. CDR3 region: CASSPSTRINTGELFF. For the CDR3, the DNA is TGTGCCAGCAGTCCATCCACCAGAATCAACACCGGGGAGCTGTTTTTT.

V usage is TRBV27 and J usage is TRBJ1-1, with D unclear. Trimming took 3 bases from V and 1 from J, leaving 9 bases between them. The germline CDR1 and CDR2 sequences are MNHEY and SMNVEV (reference sequence). CDR3 length: 14 amino acids. For the CDR3, the DNA is TGTGCCAGCAGTTTTGACCGGGAGAACACTGAAGCTTTCTTT. Translated, it gives CASSFDRENTEAFF.